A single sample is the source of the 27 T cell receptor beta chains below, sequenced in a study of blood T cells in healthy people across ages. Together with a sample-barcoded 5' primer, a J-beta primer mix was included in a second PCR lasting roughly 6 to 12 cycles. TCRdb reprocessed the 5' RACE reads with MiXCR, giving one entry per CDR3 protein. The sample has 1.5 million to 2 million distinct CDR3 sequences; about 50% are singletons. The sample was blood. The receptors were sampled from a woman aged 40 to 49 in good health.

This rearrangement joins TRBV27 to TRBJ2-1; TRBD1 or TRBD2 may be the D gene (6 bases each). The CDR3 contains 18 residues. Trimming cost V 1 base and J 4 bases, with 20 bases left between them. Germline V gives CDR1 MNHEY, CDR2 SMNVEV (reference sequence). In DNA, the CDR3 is TGTGCCAGCAGTTTATTTCCGGCCCAAGGGGGGCAGTACAATGAGCAGTTCTTC. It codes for CASSLFPAQGGQYNEQFF.

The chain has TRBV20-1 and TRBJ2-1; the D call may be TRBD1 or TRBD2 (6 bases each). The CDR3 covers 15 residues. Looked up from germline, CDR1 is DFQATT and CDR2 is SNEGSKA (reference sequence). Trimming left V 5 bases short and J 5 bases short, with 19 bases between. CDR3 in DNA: TGCAGTGCTCAATTGTTGGGGGGCCGGGACAATGAGCAGTTCTTC. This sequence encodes CSAQLLGGRDNEQFF.

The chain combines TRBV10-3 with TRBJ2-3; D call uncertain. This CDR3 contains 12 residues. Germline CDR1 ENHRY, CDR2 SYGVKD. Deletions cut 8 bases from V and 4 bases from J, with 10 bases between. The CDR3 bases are TGTGCCATCTCCGAACGGGCAGATACGCAGTATTTT. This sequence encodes CAISERADTQYF.

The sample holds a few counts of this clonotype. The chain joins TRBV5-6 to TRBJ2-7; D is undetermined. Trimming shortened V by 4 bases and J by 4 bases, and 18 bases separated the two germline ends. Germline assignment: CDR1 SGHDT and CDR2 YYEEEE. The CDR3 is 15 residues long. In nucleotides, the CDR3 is TGTGCCAGCAGCACCCCCAGTGACGGCATTTACGAGCAGTACTTC. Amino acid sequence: CASSTPSDGIYEQYF.

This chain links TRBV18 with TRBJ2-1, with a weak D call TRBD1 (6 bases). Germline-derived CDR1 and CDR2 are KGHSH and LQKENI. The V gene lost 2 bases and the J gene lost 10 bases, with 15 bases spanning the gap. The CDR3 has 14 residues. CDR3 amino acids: CASSPGQPVVEQFF. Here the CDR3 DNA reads TGTGCCAGCTCACCAGGACAGCCCGTCGTCGAGCAGTTCTTC.

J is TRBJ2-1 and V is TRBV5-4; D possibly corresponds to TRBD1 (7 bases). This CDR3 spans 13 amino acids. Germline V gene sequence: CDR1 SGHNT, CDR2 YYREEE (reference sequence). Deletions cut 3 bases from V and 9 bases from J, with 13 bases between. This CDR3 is CASSWYRGGEQFF. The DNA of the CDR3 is TGTGCCAGCAGCTGGTACAGGGGAGGTGAGCAGTTCTTC.

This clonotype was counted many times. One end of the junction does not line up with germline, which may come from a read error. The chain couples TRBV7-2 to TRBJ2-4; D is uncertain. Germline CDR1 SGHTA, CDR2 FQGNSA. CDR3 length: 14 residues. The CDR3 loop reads CASSVALAKNIQYF. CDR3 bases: TGTGCCAGCAGCGTAGCCCTAGCCAAAAACATTCAGTACTTC.

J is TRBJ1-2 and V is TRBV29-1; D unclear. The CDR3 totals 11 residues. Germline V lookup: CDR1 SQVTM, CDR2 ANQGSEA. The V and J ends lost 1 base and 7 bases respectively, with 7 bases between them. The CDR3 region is CSVEGALGYTF. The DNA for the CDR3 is TGCAGCGTTGAAGGGGCCCTTGGCTACACCTTC.

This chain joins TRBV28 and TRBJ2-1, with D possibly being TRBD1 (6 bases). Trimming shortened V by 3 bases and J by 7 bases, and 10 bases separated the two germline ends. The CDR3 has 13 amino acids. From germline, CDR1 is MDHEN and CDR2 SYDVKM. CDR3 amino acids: CASSFQGRNEQFF. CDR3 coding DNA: TGTGCCAGCAGTTTTCAGGGGCGGAATGAGCAGTTCTTC.

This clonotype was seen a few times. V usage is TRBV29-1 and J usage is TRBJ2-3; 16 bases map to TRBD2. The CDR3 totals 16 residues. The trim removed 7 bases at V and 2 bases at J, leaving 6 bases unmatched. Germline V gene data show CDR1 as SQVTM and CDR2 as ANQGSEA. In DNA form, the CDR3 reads TGCAGCGCCCCGGGACTAGCGGGGGGGTTCACAGATACGCAGTATTTT. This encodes CSAPGLAGGFTDTQYF.

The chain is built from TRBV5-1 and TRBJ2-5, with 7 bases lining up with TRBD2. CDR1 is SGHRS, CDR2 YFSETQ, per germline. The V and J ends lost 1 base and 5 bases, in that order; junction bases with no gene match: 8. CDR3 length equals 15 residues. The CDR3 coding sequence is TGCGCCAGCAGCTTGCTGGGAGGGGCGTGGGAGACCCAGTACTTC. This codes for CASSLLGGAWETQYF. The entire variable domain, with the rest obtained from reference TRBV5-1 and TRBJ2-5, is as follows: KAGVTQTPRYLIKTRGQQVTLSCSPISGHRSVSWYQQTPGQGLQFLFEYFSETQRNKGNFPGRFSGRQFSNSRSEMNVSTLELGDSALYLCASSLLGGAWETQYFGPGTRLLVL.

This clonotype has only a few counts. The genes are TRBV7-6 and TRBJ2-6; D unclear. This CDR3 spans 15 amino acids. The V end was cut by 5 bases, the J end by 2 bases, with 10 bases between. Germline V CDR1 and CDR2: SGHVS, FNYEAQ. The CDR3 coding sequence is TGTGCCAGCAGCCCCGCGGCAGCTGGGGCCAACGTCCTGACTTTC. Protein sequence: CASSPAAAGANVLTF.

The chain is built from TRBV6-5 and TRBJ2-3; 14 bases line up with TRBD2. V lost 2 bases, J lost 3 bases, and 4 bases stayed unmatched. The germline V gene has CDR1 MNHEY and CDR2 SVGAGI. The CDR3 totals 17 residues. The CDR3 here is CASSYTGTSGGTDTQYF. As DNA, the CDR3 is TGTGCCAGCAGTTACACCGGGACTAGCGGGGGTACAGATACGCAGTATTTT.

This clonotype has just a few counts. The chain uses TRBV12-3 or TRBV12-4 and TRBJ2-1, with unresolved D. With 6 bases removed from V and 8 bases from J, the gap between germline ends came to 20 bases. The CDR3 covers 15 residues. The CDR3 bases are TGTGCCAGCAGCCCAGGTCTGGGCTCTAGGGATGAGCAGTTCTTC. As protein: CASSPGLGSRDEQFF.

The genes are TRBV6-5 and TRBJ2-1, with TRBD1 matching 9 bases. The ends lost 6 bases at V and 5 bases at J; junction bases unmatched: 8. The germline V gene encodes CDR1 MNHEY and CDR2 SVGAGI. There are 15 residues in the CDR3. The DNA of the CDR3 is TGTGCCAGCAGCCATGGGACAGGGAGAGACAATGAGCAGTTCTTC. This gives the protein CASSHGTGRDNEQFF.

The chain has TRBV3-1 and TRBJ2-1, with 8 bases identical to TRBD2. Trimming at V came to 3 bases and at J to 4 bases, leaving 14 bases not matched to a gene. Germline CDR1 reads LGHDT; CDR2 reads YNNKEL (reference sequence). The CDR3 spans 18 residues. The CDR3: CASSHSRIAGSSYNEQFF. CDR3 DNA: TGTGCCAGCAGCCACTCGAGGATAGCGGGGTCCTCTTACAATGAGCAGTTCTTC.

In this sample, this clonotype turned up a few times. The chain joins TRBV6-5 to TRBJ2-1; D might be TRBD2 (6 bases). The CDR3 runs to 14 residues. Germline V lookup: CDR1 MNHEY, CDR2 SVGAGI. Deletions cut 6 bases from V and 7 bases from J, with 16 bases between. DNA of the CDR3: TGTGCCAGCAGCCCCTGGGGGGAGCAGAATGAGCAGTTCTTC. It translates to CASSPWGEQNEQFF.

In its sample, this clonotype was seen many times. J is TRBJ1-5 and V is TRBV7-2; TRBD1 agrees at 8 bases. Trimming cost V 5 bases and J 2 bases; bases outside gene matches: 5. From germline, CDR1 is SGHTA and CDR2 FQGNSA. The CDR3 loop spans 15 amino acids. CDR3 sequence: CASSPDRVGNQPQHF. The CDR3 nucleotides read TGTGCCAGCAGCCCGGACAGGGTCGGCAATCAGCCCCAGCATTTT. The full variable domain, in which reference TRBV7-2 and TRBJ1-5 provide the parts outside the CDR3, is GAGVSQSPSNKVTEKGKDVELRCDPISGHTALYWYRQSLGQGLEFLIYFQGNSAPDKSGLPSDRFSAERTGGSVSTLTIQRTQQEDSAVYLCASSPDRVGNQPQHFGDGTRLSIL.

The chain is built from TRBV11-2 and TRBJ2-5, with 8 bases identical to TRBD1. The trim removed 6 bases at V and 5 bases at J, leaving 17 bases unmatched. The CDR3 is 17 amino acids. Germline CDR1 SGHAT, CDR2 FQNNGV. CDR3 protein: CASRLGTTGVDLETQYF. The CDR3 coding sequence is TGTGCCAGCAGACTCGGGACGACAGGGGTAGACTTGGAGACCCAGTACTTC.

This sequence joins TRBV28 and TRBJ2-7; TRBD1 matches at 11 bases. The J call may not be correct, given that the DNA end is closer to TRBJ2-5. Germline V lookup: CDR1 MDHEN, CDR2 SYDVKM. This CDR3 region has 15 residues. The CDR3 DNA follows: TGTGCCAGCAGTGTCCCCGGGACAGGGGGAGAGACCCAGTACTTC. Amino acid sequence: CASSVPGTGGETQYF.

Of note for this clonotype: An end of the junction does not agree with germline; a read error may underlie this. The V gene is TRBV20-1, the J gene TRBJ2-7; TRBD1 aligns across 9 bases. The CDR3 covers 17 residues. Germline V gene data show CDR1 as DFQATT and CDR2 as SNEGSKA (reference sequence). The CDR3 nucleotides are TGCGGTGCTAGAGATAAAAGGGGACAGGGAAACTCCTACGAGCAGTACTTC. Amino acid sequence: CGARDKRGQGNSYEQYF.

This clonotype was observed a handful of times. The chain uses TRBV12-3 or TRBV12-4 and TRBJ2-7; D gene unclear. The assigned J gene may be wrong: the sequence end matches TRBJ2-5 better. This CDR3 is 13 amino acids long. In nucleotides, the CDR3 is TGTGCCAGCAGGTTAACCCCCGGGGAGACCCAGTACTTC. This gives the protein CASRLTPGETQYF.

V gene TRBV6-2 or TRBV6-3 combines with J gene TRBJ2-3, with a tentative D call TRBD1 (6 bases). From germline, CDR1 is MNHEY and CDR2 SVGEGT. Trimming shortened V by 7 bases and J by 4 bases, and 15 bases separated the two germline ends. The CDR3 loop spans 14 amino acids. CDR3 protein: CASTQHRAADTQYF. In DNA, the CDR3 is TGTGCCAGCACCCAGCACAGGGCAGCAGATACGCAGTATTTT.

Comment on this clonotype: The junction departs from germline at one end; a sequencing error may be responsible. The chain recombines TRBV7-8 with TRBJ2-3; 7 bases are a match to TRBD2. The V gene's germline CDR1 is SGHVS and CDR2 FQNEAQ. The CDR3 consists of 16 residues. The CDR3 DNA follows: TGTGCCAGCAGCTCGAGGGACTACGGGAGCATAGATACGCAGTATTTT. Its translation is CASSSRDYGSIDTQYF.

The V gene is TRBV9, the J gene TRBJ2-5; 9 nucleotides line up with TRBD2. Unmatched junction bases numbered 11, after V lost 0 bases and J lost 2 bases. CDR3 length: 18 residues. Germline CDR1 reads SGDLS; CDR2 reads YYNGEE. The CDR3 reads CASSVGGGAGATQETQYF. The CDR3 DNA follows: TGTGCCAGCAGCGTAGGCGGGGGGGCCGGGGCGACTCAAGAGACCCAGTACTTC.

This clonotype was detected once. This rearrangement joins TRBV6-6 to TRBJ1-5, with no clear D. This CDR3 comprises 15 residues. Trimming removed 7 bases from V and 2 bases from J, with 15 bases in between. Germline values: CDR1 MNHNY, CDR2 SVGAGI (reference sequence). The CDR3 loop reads CASTRLGRGNQPQHF. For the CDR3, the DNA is TGTGCCAGCACCCGCCTGGGAAGGGGCAATCAGCCCCAGCATTTT.

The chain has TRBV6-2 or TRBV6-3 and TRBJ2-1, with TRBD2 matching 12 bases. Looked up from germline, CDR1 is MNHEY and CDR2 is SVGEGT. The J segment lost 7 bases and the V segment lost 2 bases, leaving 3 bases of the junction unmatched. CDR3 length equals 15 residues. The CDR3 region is CASSYKGLAGNEQFF. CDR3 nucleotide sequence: TGTGCCAGCAGTTACAAAGGACTAGCGGGGAATGAGCAGTTCTTC.